A selection of T cell receptor beta chains follows, all from one sample in a study of blood T cell repertoires in COVID-19. Method: immunoSEQ multiplex PCR; TCRdb's copy keeps in-frame clones and lacks some. Among 93,000 or so clones listed, approximately 90% were seen once. Sequenced material: peripheral blood. The receptors stem from a man in his fifties or sixties in a cohort sampled during active COVID-19. Each CDR3 is given with its conserved first and last residue. D genes are given only for firm matches. Not every row has a clone size; where given, it reads once, few, many or a size class.

V gene: TRBV28; D gene: -; J gene: TRBJ1-4; clone size: -; CDR3 DNA: TGTGCCAGCAGTTTACGGGGGGGAAGGTATGAAAAACTGTTTTTT; CDR3 protein: CASSLRGGRYEKLFF
V gene: TRBV6-4; D gene: -; J gene: TRBJ2-3; clone size: -; CDR3 DNA: TGTGCCAGCAGTGACGGGGGCGGCACAGATACGCAGTATTTT; CDR3 protein: CASSDGGGTDTQYF
V gene: TRBV11-2; D gene: TRBD1; J gene: TRBJ1-6; clone size: -; CDR3 DNA: TGTGCCAGCAGCCTAGGGACAGGCCATTCACCCCTCCACTTT; CDR3 protein: CASSLGTGHSPLHF
V gene: TRBV9; D gene: -; J gene: TRBJ2-7; clone size: -; CDR3 DNA: TGTGCCAGCAGCTCCTTGGGGCGCGAGCAGTACTTC; CDR3 protein: CASSSLGREQYF
V gene: TRBV6-6; D gene: TRBD1; J gene: TRBJ1-2; clone size: -; CDR3 DNA: TGTGCCAGCAGCCTCGCTGGGGGACAGGGTCTCTATGGCTACACCTTC; CDR3 protein: CASSLAGGQGLYGYTF
V gene: TRBV7-2; D gene: TRBD2; J gene: TRBJ2-3; clone size: few; CDR3 DNA: TGTGCCAGCAGCTCCGGGACTAGCGCGACAGATACGCAGTATTTT; CDR3 protein: CASSSGTSATDTQYF
V gene: TRBV6-5; D gene: TRBD2; J gene: TRBJ2-5; clone size: -; CDR3 DNA: TGTGCCAGCCTGAAGCGGGGGGGGAAAGAGACCCAGTACTTC; CDR3 protein: CASLKRGGKETQYF
V gene: TRBV7-9; D gene: TRBD1; J gene: TRBJ1-4; clone size: -; CDR3 DNA: TGTGCCAGCAGCTCGAGACAGGGTCCGGAAAAACTGTTTTTT; CDR3 protein: CASSSRQGPEKLFF
V gene: TRBV6-5; D gene: TRBD1; J gene: TRBJ1-5; clone size: -; CDR3 DNA: TGTGCCAGCACCCCGGGACAGGGTAGCAATCAGCCCCAGCATTTT; CDR3 protein: CASTPGQGSNQPQHF
V gene: TRBV28; D gene: -; J gene: TRBJ1-5; clone size: -; CDR3 DNA: TGTGCCAGCAGTTTGGGGGGTTATAGCAATCAGCCCCAGCATTTT; CDR3 protein: CASSLGGYSNQPQHF
V gene: TRBV5-1; D gene: -; J gene: TRBJ2-2; clone size: -; CDR3 DNA: TGCGCCAGCCGGGTAGGGGGCACCGGGGAGCTGTTTTTT; CDR3 protein: CASRVGGTGELFF
V gene: TRBV19; D gene: -; J gene: TRBJ2-2; clone size: once; CDR3 DNA: TGTGCCAGTATGTTCGGGGGAGCAGGCGGGGAGCTGTTTTTT; CDR3 protein: CASMFGGAGGELFF
V gene: TRBV5-1; D gene: TRBD2; J gene: TRBJ2-1; clone size: -; CDR3 DNA: TGCGCCAGCAGCTCCATAGCGGGGGCTGGAAATGAGCAGTTCTTC; CDR3 protein: CASSSIAGAGNEQFF
V gene: TRBV6-5; D gene: -; J gene: TRBJ2-2; clone size: -; CDR3 DNA: TGTGCCAGCACCCCCGTTGTAACCGGGGAGCTGTTTTTT; CDR3 protein: CASTPVVTGELFF
V gene: TRBV10-3; D gene: TRBD1; J gene: TRBJ1-1; clone size: once; CDR3 DNA: TGTGCCATCAGTCCGACAGGGGGAACTGAAGCTTTCTTT; CDR3 protein: CAISPTGGTEAFF
V gene: TRBV6-2/TRBV6-3; D gene: -; J gene: TRBJ2-5; clone size: few; CDR3 DNA: TGTGCCAGCAGTAATTCGGAGACCCAGTACTTC; CDR3 protein: CASSNSETQYF
V gene: TRBV24-1; D gene: -; J gene: TRBJ1-5; clone size: -; CDR3 DNA: TGTGCCACCAGTGACGAAAAAATGCATATCCAGGGAGGCGTGGGAGATCAGCCCCAGCATTTT; CDR3 protein: CATSDEKMHIQGGVGDQPQHF
V gene: TRBV28; D gene: TRBD2; J gene: TRBJ2-3; clone size: once; CDR3 DNA: TGTGCCAGCACCCGGGGGGGGCCCACAGATACGCAGTATTTT; CDR3 protein: CASTRGGPTDTQYF
V gene: TRBV2; D gene: -; J gene: TRBJ1-4; clone size: -; CDR3 DNA: TGTGCCAGCAGTCCAGCAGGGTCAACTAATGAAAAACTGTTTTTT; CDR3 protein: CASSPAGSTNEKLFF